This entry is about one T cell receptor beta chain. Its binding antigen is unknown. The record has no base qualities; no much larger clone is one base away. Including cysteine and phenylalanine, the CDR3 has 18 amino acids. Kept here is only the CDR3 DNA, which spans 54 bases and is read in frame from base 1. Relative to germline, V is 2 bases shorter and J is 3 bases shorter, with 22 bases between their ends. Taken from the germline V gene, the CDR1 and CDR2 loops are ENHRY and SYGVKD. This sample is drawn from a study of CD8 T cells in ankylosing spondylitis (dated by TCRdb to 2016 to 2017). The study in broad terms: To find TCR variants linked to disease, the study profiled T cell receptor beta repertoires in ankylosing spondylitis patients and healthy donors. The full study cohort was made up of roughly 25 ankylosing spondylitis patients and approximately 100 healthy donors. Peripheral blood samples were taken, and synovial fluid was additionally collected from ankylosing spondylitis patients. What the work shows at the level of the full study, not this receptor alone: The disease-linked clones had a CD8+ phenotype and were found at relatively low frequencies in peripheral blood. According to the report, matched synovial fluid samples from ankylosing spondylitis patients were significantly enriched for the disease-linked clones. Some motif variants had previously been reported in the synovial fluid and blood of reactive arthritis patients, which suggests shared mechanisms of disease initiation. Blood from ankylosing spondylitis patients appeared to be characterized by a TCR beta motif made up of several highly homologous amino acid variants.

The sequencer listed for this sample is Illumina HiSeq 2500. Quantitative 5'-RACE with molecular barcodes was used to prepare TCR beta libraries. On the study's bioinformatics: A new computational method, built on a probabilistic model of VDJ rearrangement, was used to identify disease-linked TCR variants. The raw public data were reprocessed by TCRdb itself: fastp quality trimming at Q25, MiXCR clonotype calling, in-frame beta chains only. Rows with one shared CDR3 protein collapse into an entry with the most common genes and DNA. The V and J calls and clone size are TCRdb's, not the authors'. The sample contains 250,000 to 300,000 distinct CDR3 sequences, 15% to 20% of them found a single time. The leading ten clones occupy approximately 33% of the sample.

The sequence came from a male donor with ankylosing spondylitis or in good health (not recorded which). The rearrangement combines TRBV10-3 with TRBJ2-5, with the D call tentatively TRBD1 or TRBD2, each fitting 5 bases. Sequencing was performed on blood, either unsorted or a sorted T cell fraction (not recorded which). Read as DNA, the sequence is TGTGCCATCAGTGAGGGAGAGGGATTGGGGCTGGATAAAGAGACCCAGTACTTC. Translated, this is CAISEGEGLGLDKETQYF.